This TCR beta chain stems from a study of blood T cells in healthy people across ages (dated by TCRdb to the mid-2010s). Broadly, across the study: Template switching captured roughly one uniquely barcoded TCR beta cDNA molecule per two T cells in model experiments. The study measured age-related changes in TCR beta repertoire diversity using deep sequencing normalized with unique cDNA molecular identifiers. Donors were grouped into four age groups: young (average roughly 17 years), middle-aged (39), aged (over 55) and long-lived (approximately 75). To avoid experimental bias, donors of different ages were distributed randomly across sequencing lanes. Using the same blood draw, the study looked at two additional independent replicas of 1 million unique cDNA reads for two donors, one aged 18 to 30 and the other aged 80 or older.

Study-wide findings and limitations: Compared with the aged group, the long-lived group had more naive CD4+ T cells, fewer expanded clones and increased TCR diversity, a pattern suggesting age selection. Observed TCR beta diversity per million T cells fell roughly linearly with age, and a significant reduction was already apparent by age around 39. Estimates of total diversity based on one million sequenced T cells were considered lower bounds and underestimates. Because donor CMV infection status was unknown, age-related changes in expanded clonotypes were potentially confounded. There was a strong correlation between observed TCR beta diversity and the percentage of naive T cells measured by flow cytometry. Conclusive comparison of naive and antigen-experienced compartments was prevented by the profiling of bulk unsorted PBMCs.

This clonotype was observed many times. The antigen it recognizes is unknown. Per-base qualities were not stored, and no clone one base away is much larger. The CDR3 covers 15 residues, taking in both the cysteine and the phenylalanine. Kept here is only the CDR3 DNA, which spans 45 bases and is read in frame from base 1. The germline V gene encodes CDR1 SGHTA and CDR2 FQGNSA. After removal of 2 bases from V and 2 bases from J, the junction retains 5 bases not matched to a gene. The 35 to 40 donors, aged about 6 to 90 years, were systemically healthy Caucasian individuals from Russia. Each donor gave approximately 9.4 milliliters of peripheral blood, drawn into EDTA-treated Vacutainer tubes. Ficoll-Paque density-gradient centrifugation was used to isolate PBMCs, with at least 6.5 million obtained per sample. Total RNA, at least 6 micrograms per sample, was extracted from PBMCs with Trizol reagent. For every donor, flow cytometry on a PBMC aliquot measured the percentage of naive CD45RAhigh/CD27high T cells.

The protocol used for the library was 5' RACE. Instrument used: Illumina HiSeq 2500. The second PCR ran for about 6 to 11 cycles and used a J-beta primer mix along with a sample-barcoded 5' primer. A unique molecular identifier was introduced onto each TCR beta cDNA molecule by a template-switch 5' adaptor carrying 12 random nucleotides. Each sample yielded at least 3 million CDR3-containing paired-end reads. First-strand cDNA synthesis was performed from all RNA using the Mint cDNA synthesis kit, with priming by a TRBC-specific oligonucleotide. Following uracil-DNA glycosylase treatment, all cDNA underwent a first 18-cycle PCR with the universal primers M1SS and BC2_uni_R. As for how the authors treated the data: For normalization, 1 million high-quality reads were randomly selected from each sample, with every read carrying a distinct molecular identifier. Instead of being binned into consensus sequences, reads that shared molecular identifiers were thrown out. CDR3 identification, clonotype clustering and error correction used MiTCR with a Q25 quality threshold and the strictest error-elimination algorithm. A nonparametric unseen species model with Euler transformation was used to estimate a lower bound on total TCR beta diversity. In TCRdb, the public reads were trimmed at Q25 with fastp and aligned with MiXCR, with productive beta chains retained. Entries are consolidated by CDR3 protein sequence, retaining the most common genes and DNA. TCRdb's processing, not the authors' own work, is the source of the V and J calls. Counted in this sample were about 1.6 million distinct CDR3 sequences; about 31% of them appeared once. Of the sample, approximately 11% falls within the top ten clones.

Sequencing was done on a sample of blood. The chain is encoded by TRBV7-2 joined to TRBJ2-7, with 8 middle bases fitting TRBD1. This sequence was found in a woman in her twenties or thirties in good health. The nucleotides read TGTGCCAGCAGCTTACTGGGACAGGCCACCTACGAGCAGTACTTC. Its protein product is CASSLLGQATYEQYF.